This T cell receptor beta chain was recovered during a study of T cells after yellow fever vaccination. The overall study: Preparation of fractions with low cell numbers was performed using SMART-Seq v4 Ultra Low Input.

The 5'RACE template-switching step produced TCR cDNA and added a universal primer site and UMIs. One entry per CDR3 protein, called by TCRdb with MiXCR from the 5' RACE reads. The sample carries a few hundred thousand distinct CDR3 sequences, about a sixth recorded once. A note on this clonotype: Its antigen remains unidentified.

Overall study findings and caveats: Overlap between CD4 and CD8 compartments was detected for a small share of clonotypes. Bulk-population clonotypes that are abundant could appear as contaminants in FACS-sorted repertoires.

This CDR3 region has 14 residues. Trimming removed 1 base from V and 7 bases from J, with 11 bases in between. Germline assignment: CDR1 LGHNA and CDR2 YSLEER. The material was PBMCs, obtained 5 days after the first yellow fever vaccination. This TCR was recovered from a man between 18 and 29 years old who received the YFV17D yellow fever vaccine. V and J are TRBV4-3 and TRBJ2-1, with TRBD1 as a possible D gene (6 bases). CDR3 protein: CASSQALQGNEQFF. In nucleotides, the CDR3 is TGCGCCAGCAGCCAAGCATTACAGGGAAATGAGCAGTTCTTC.